The 28 T cell receptor beta chains given below trace back to one sample, sequenced in a study of cytomegalovirus exposure and HLA in healthy donors. 13 Jbeta primers and 60 Vbeta primers were used for the PCR. Only in-frame clones appear in the TCRdb table, and some are missing; sequencing was by immunoSEQ multiplex PCR. The table has 150,000 or so clones, roughly 70% seen once; the top ten hold 2.1%. The material sequenced was PBMCs. The receptor source for this set is a man aged 30-40 years in good health and CMV-seronegative.

V is TRBV11-2 and J is TRBJ1-2, with D tentatively TRBD1 (5 bases). CDR3 size: 12 residues. Germline V gives CDR1 SGHAT, CDR2 FQNNGV. CDR3 coding DNA: TGTGCGAGCGGGGGGAACAACTATGGCTACACCTTC. It codes for CASGGNNYGYTF.

Worth noting for this clone: A read error may produce the germline difference seen at one junction end. This CDR3 reads CASSERTRGTEALF. DNA of the CDR3: TGTGCCAGCAGTGAACGGACCAGGGGGACTGAAGCTCTCTTT. V and J are TRBV6-1 and TRBJ1-1; TRBD1 matches 7 bases. There are 14 residues in the CDR3. Germline V lookup: CDR1 MNHNS, CDR2 SASEGT.

The rearrangement uses TRBV6-4 and TRBJ2-2, with TRBD1 identical over 8 bases. The CDR3 consists of 15 residues. V gave up 6 bases and J gave up 1 base; unmatched junction bases: 4. The germline V gene has CDR1 MRHNA and CDR2 SNTAGT. CDR3 nucleotide sequence: TGTGCCAGCAGCGCCGGGACAGGGAACACCGGGGAGCTGTTTTTT. Amino acid sequence: CASSAGTGNTGELFF.

This clone was counted only a few times. V and J are TRBV7-9 and TRBJ1-4; 9 bases line up with TRBD1. The length of the CDR3 is 16 residues. V lost 6 bases and J lost 1; bases outside the gene matches: 6. Germline V gene sequence: CDR1 SEHNR, CDR2 FQNEAQ (reference sequence). The CDR3 nucleotides are TGTGCCAGCAGTCCCGGGACAGGGTTAACTAATGAAAAACTGTTTTTT. Amino acid sequence: CASSPGTGLTNEKLFF.

Worth noting for this clone: The same CDR3 can be traced to other DNA sequences in this sample. This chain uses TRBV9 with TRBJ1-1, with D unresolved. This CDR3 contains 15 residues. The V gene's germline CDR1 is SGDLS and CDR2 YYNGEE. The V gene lost 0 bases and the J gene lost 1 base, with 10 bases spanning the gap. As DNA, the CDR3 is TGTGCCAGCAGCGTAGGCGGGTTACAGAACACTGAAGCTTTCTTT. It specifies CASSVGGLQNTEAFF.

This clone appeared a few times. Relative to the germline gene, one junction end is altered; a read error may explain this. The chain combines TRBV16 with TRBJ1-5; D is perhaps TRBD1 (6 bases). CDR1 is KGHSY, CDR2 FQNENV, per germline. The CDR3 runs 13 residues. The CDR3 loop reads CASSKWQGQPQNF. In DNA, the CDR3 is TGTGCCAGCAGCAAATGGCAGGGGCAGCCCCAGAATTTT. Using reference TRBV16 and TRBJ1-5 for the parts outside the CDR3, the full variable domain is GEEVAQTPKHLVRGEGQKAKLYCAPIKGHSYVFWYQQVLKNEFKFLISFQNENVFDETGMPKERFSAKCLPNSPCSLEIQATKLEDSAVYFCASSKWQGQPQNFGDGTRLSIL.

The CDR3 nucleotides read TGTGCCATCAGTGACGTGCGGGAGAACACTGAAGCTTTCTTT. Residues: CAISDVRENTEAFF. This chain links TRBV10-3 with TRBJ1-1; D is uncertain. CDR1 is ENHRY and CDR2 is SYGVKD in the germline V gene. Trimming removed 3 bases from V and 1 base from J, with 9 bases in between. CDR3 length equals 14 residues.

This chain joins TRBV9 and TRBJ1-2; TRBD1 agrees at 10 bases. The CDR3 is made up of 15 amino acids. Germline V CDR1 and CDR2: SGDLS, YYNGEE. Losses at the gene ends were 3 bases for V and 7 bases for J; bases not matched to a gene: 9. This chain's CDR3 is CASSGTGTGVLGYTF. The CDR3 nucleotides are TGTGCCAGCAGCGGAACCGGGACAGGGGTCCTTGGCTACACCTTC. The full variable domain, completed using reference TRBV9 and TRBJ1-2, is DSGVTQTPKHLITATGQRVTLRCSPRSGDLSVYWYQQSLDQGLQFLIQYYNGEERAKGNILERFSAQQFPDLHSELNLSSLELGDSALYFCASSGTGTGVLGYTFGSGTRLTVV.

This sequence joins TRBV13 and TRBJ2-7; D may be TRBD1 (6 bases). V lost 4 bases and J lost 0, with 10 bases in between. The V gene's germline CDR1 is PRHDT and CDR2 FYEKMQ (reference sequence). This CDR3 spans 14 amino acids. The CDR3 region has the DNA TGTGCCAGCAGCTCTGAGACAGGCTCCTACGAGCAGTACTTC. Amino acids: CASSSETGSYEQYF.

The chain is built from TRBV4-3 and TRBJ1-4, with TRBD1 as a possible D gene (5 bases). This CDR3 is built from 17 residues. CDR1 LGHNA and CDR2 YSLEER come from the germline V gene. V was trimmed by 0 bases and J by 4 bases, leaving 15 bases between them. CDR3 DNA sequence: TGCGCCAGCAGCCAAGAGACAAGCAGGGCTGGTAATGAAAAACTGTTTTTT. Its translation: CASSQETSRAGNEKLFF.

A note on this clone: Different DNA sequences within this sample yield the same CDR3. The chain uses TRBV9 and TRBJ1-1, with TRBD1 matching 8 bases. After removal of 4 bases from V and 0 bases from J, the junction contained 5 bases not matched to a gene. The CDR3 is 15 residues long. The germline V gene encodes CDR1 SGDLS and CDR2 YYNGEE. CDR3 bases: TGTGCCAGCAGCCCCCAGACAGGGGTGAACACTGAAGCTTTCTTT. Protein sequence: CASSPQTGVNTEAFF.

This chain joins TRBV4-3 and TRBJ2-5; 7 bases fit TRBD1. The junction had 7 bases not matched to a gene; V was cut back by 1 base and J by 5 bases. Germline V CDR1 and CDR2: LGHNA, YSLEER. The CDR3 sequence is 15 residues long. CDR3 sequence reads: CASSQGTGLWETQYF. In DNA form, the CDR3 reads TGCGCCAGCAGCCAAGGGACAGGACTGTGGGAGACCCAGTACTTC.

V is TRBV5-1 and J is TRBJ2-5, with 7 positions matching TRBD2. V gave up 5 bases and J gave up 7 bases; unmatched junction bases: 8. Germline V gene lookup returns CDR1 SGHRS and CDR2 YFSETQ. CDR3 length: 13 residues. The DNA for the CDR3 is TGCGCCAGCAGGCTAGCGGCTGATTCGACCCAGTACTTC. Translation gives CASRLAADSTQYF. Using reference TRBV5-1 and TRBJ2-5 for the parts outside the CDR3, the full variable domain is KAGVTQTPRYLIKTRGQQVTLSCSPISGHRSVSWYQQTPGQGLQFLFEYFSETQRNKGNFPGRFSGRQFSNSRSEMNVSTLELGDSALYLCASRLAADSTQYFGPGTRLLVL.

The chain combines TRBV19 with TRBJ1-4; possible D gene TRBD1, 5 bases. V dropped 6 bases and J dropped 3 bases, with 11 bases sitting between them. Germline-derived CDR1 and CDR2 are LNHDA and SQIVND (reference sequence). This CDR3 is 14 amino acids long. The CDR3 DNA follows: TGTGCCAGTAGCTCCCGGGACTCTAATGAAAAACTGTTTTTT. Amino acids: CASSSRDSNEKLFF.

J is TRBJ2-5 and V is TRBV5-1; D might be TRBD2 (5 bases). Germline-derived CDR1 and CDR2 are SGHRS and YFSETQ. The ends were cut back, 5 bases at V and 2 bases at J, with 13 bases in the middle. This CDR3 has 14 residues. CDR3 in amino acids: CASRFPGSQETQYF. The CDR3 bases are TGCGCCAGCAGATTTCCGGGATCACAAGAGACCCAGTACTTC.

This rearrangement joins TRBV28 to TRBJ1-1; D perhaps matches TRBD1 (6 bases). CDR3 size: 14 residues. Per the germline V gene, CDR1 is MDHEN and CDR2 is SYDVKM. V lost 2 bases, J lost 7 bases, and 14 bases lay in between. CDR3 DNA sequence: TGTGCCAGCAGTTTAGCCCCGGGGACACTTGAAGCTTTCTTT. Its translation is CASSLAPGTLEAFF.

J is TRBJ2-1 and V is TRBV19, with D possibly TRBD2 on 6 matching bases. Trimming left V 6 bases short and J 10 bases short, with 19 bases between. Germline lookup yields CDR1 LNHDA and CDR2 SQIVND (reference sequence). The CDR3 has 14 amino acids. The CDR3 sequence: CASSKPTGDQEQFF. The CDR3 coding sequence is TGTGCCAGTAGCAAACCAACGGGGGACCAGGAGCAGTTCTTC.

The chain recombines TRBV2 with TRBJ1-1; 9 positions agree with TRBD1. This CDR3 has 17 residues. Germline V lookup: CDR1 SNHLY, CDR2 FYNNEI. J was trimmed by 0 bases and V by 6 bases; bases with no gene match: 11. CDR3 in amino acids: CASSAGTGIMMNTEAFF. The CDR3 coding sequence is TGTGCCAGCAGCGCCGGGACAGGGATAATGATGAACACTGAAGCTTTCTTT.

This sequence joins TRBV9 and TRBJ1-1, with D unclear. Germline V gene lookup returns CDR1 SGDLS and CDR2 YYNGEE. Trimming removed 4 bases at V and 3 bases at J, with 16 bases between. CDR3 length: 15 amino acids. The chain's CDR3 is CASSRRVQIDTEAFF. Here the CDR3 DNA reads TGTGCCAGCAGCCGACGGGTTCAAATTGACACTGAAGCTTTCTTT. Based on the CDR3 plus reference TRBV9 and TRBJ1-1, the full variable domain is DSGVTQTPKHLITATGQRVTLRCSPRSGDLSVYWYQQSLDQGLQFLIQYYNGEERAKGNILERFSAQQFPDLHSELNLSSLELGDSALYFCASSRRVQIDTEAFFGQGTRLTVV.

This sequence joins TRBV7-9 and TRBJ1-2, with a weak D call TRBD1 (5 bases). The germline V gene has CDR1 SEHNR and CDR2 FQNEAQ (reference sequence). V lost 5 bases and J 2 bases, leaving 15 bases between the germline ends. This CDR3 region has 15 residues. In nucleotides, the CDR3 is TGTGCCAGCAGCCCGGCGGGGGATTGGAACTATGGCTACACCTTC. Residues: CASSPAGDWNYGYTF. Together with reference TRBV7-9 and TRBJ1-2, the CDR3 gives the full variable domain: DTGVSQNPRHKITKRGQNVTFRCDPISEHNRLYWYRQTLGQGPEFLTYFQNEAQLEKSRLLSDRFSAERPKGSFSTLEIQRTEQGDSAMYLCASSPAGDWNYGYTFGSGTRLTVV.

V usage is TRBV29-1 and J usage is TRBJ2-5; TRBD2 aligns across 11 bases. Germline V gene sequence: CDR1 SQVTM, CDR2 ANQGSEA. This CDR3 has 16 amino acids. The V gene end was trimmed by 2 bases and the J gene end by 5 bases; junction bases not matched to a gene: 10. In DNA form, the CDR3 reads TGCAGCGTTGAAAGGATCGTAGCGGGGGGGCGTGAGACCCAGTACTTC. Amino acids: CSVERIVAGGRETQYF.

A few counts support this clone. The V and J genes are TRBV11-1 and TRBJ1-6; 8 positions match TRBD1. From germline, CDR1 is SGHAT and CDR2 FQDESV (reference sequence). Germline trimming cut 9 bases from V and 6 bases from J; bases unmatched to any gene: 4. The CDR3 has 13 residues. The CDR3 spells CASGTGVNSPLHF. Written as DNA, the CDR3 is TGTGCCAGTGGGACAGGCGTTAATTCACCCCTCCACTTT. The full variable domain, rest sourced from reference TRBV11-1 and TRBJ1-6, is EAEVAQSPRYKITEKSQAVAFWCDPISGHATLYWYRQILGQGPELLVQFQDESVVDDSQLPKDRFSAERLKGVDSTLKIQPAELGDSAMYLCASGTGVNSPLHFGNGTRLTVT.

This chain connects TRBV5-5 to TRBJ2-7; a possible D gene is TRBD1 (5 bases). The V gene lost 1 base and the J gene lost 0 bases, with 11 bases spanning the gap. CDR1 SGHKS and CDR2 YYEKEE come from the germline V gene (reference sequence). CDR3 length: 15 amino acids. CDR3 DNA: TGTGCCAGCAGCTTGAGGTTACAGGACTCCTACGAGCAGTACTTC. Protein: CASSLRLQDSYEQYF.

The chain is built from TRBV5-4 and TRBJ2-1, with TRBD1 matching 9 bases. CDR3 length: 15 amino acids. Per germline, CDR1 SGHNT and CDR2 YYREEE (reference sequence). V lost 0 bases and J lost 6; bases outside the gene matches: 4. The CDR3 nucleotides are TGTGCCAGCAGCTTGGCCGGGACAGGGACCAATGAGCAGTTCTTC. This codes for CASSLAGTGTNEQFF.

The genes are TRBV18 and TRBJ1-1, with a possible D match to TRBD1 (5 bases). The germline CDR1 and CDR2 sequences are KGHSH and LQKENI. This CDR3 has 15 amino acids. V shed 2 bases and J shed 1 base, with 11 bases lying between them. CDR3 sequence: CASSPGWQGNTEAFF. The CDR3 DNA sequence: TGTGCCAGCTCACCAGGCTGGCAGGGGAACACTGAAGCTTTCTTT.

This clone was observed a single time. V gene TRBV7-9 combines with J gene TRBJ2-2; no reliable D call. Germline V gene data show CDR1 as SEHNR and CDR2 as FQNEAQ (reference sequence). V was trimmed by 4 bases and J by 3 bases, leaving 15 bases between them. This CDR3 is built from 16 residues. The chain's CDR3 is CASSSAGRPYTGELFF. CDR3 sequence (DNA): TGTGCCAGCAGCTCGGCAGGTCGACCCTACACCGGGGAGCTGTTTTTT.

The V and J genes are TRBV5-1 and TRBJ1-6, with D possibly TRBD1 on 5 matching bases. The V and J ends lost 0 bases and 9 bases respectively, with 13 bases between them. The CDR3 has 15 residues. Germline V gene data show CDR1 as SGHRS and CDR2 as YFSETQ. The CDR3 protein is CASSLDRGGGSPLHF. The CDR3 region has the DNA TGCGCCAGCAGCTTGGATAGGGGAGGAGGTTCACCCCTCCACTTT.

V is TRBV5-6 and J is TRBJ1-2; 9 bases fit TRBD1. This CDR3 region has 14 residues. From germline, CDR1 is SGHDT and CDR2 YYEEEE. V lost 5 bases and J lost 7; bases outside the gene matches: 9. DNA for the CDR3: TGTGCCAGCAGAACCACAGGGGGCGAAGTTGGCTACACCTTC. Its protein is CASRTTGGEVGYTF.